A selection of T cell receptor beta chains follows, all from one sample in a study of blood T cell repertoires in COVID-19. Produced via immunoSEQ multiplex PCR; TCRdb's table is partial and in-frame only. The data contain about 120,000 clones, 90% of them singletons. Source material: peripheral blood. These receptors originate from a woman aged 55-70 years with COVID-19, enrolled during active disease. Both conserved end residues are trimmed from each CDR3. Each record gives: D gene, V gene, J gene, CDR3 protein. The D gene is left open where the match is weak.

>-|TRBV5-1|TRBJ1-4
ASSLGHSSQPFEKLF
>TRBD1|TRBV3-1/TRBV3-2|TRBJ1-1
ASSPGQGTEAF
>-|TRBV7-9|TRBJ1-5
ASSFSPGGQPQH
>-|TRBV5-6|TRBJ1-2
ASSLIGVGYT
>-|TRBV6-5|TRBJ2-7
ASSYSPQGSYEQY
>-|TRBV7-9|TRBJ1-2
ATCRVGFFLLSCYGYT
>TRBD1|TRBV11-2|TRBJ1-2
ASSSDRGRDYGYT
>-|TRBV4-1|TRBJ1-2
ASSQVSVVAHGFT
>TRBD1|TRBV7-9|TRBJ2-7
ASSFSGTGVYEQY
>TRBD1|TRBV18|TRBJ1-5
ASSPGTADQPQH
>-|TRBV9|TRBJ2-3
ASSVVAGTSTDTQY
>-|TRBV5-1|TRBJ2-3
ASSFMDTQY
>TRBD1|TRBV11-2|TRBJ1-1
ASSSGQGLITEAF
>-|TRBV21-1|TRBJ1-1
ASSNWAANTEAF
>TRBD1|TRBV7-2|TRBJ1-2
ASSSAGTGGNYGYT
>-|TRBV6-2/TRBV6-3|TRBJ2-7
ASSYNSEQY
>TRBD2|TRBV5-6|TRBJ2-6
ASSLGLAGVTGANVLT
>-|TRBV7-9|TRBJ2-7
ASSFGQGIFYEQY
>TRBD1|TRBV6-5|TRBJ1-1
ASSYIRGQNTEAF
>-|TRBV28|TRBJ1-2
ASSFSDYGYT
>-|TRBV6-6|TRBJ1-6
ASSRDTKSSYNSPLH
>-|TRBV7-9|TRBJ1-2
ASSLLQGEESYGYT
>-|TRBV2|TRBJ1-2
ASNRETGHYGYT
>TRBD1|TRBV6-5|TRBJ1-6
ASSLTGNSPLH
>-|TRBV7-8|TRBJ1-1
ASSLAIVSTEAF
>-|TRBV6-2/TRBV6-3|TRBJ1-1
ASSYETRSTEAF
>-|TRBV6-5|TRBJ1-2
ASSSAQGINYGYT
>-|TRBV5-4|TRBJ2-6
ASSLPGAGANVLT
>-|TRBV3-1/TRBV3-2|TRBJ2-3
ASGPRPHTQY
>-|TRBV28|TRBJ1-3
ASSLQDSTPGNTIY
>-|TRBV29-1|TRBJ1-2
SVEGWAYGYT
>-|TRBV18|TRBJ1-1
ASSPEQGRNTEAF
>TRBD1|TRBV5-6|TRBJ1-1
ASSPDRGIMNTEAF
>-|TRBV3-1/TRBV3-2|TRBJ1-3
ASSQGRASGNTIY
>TRBD2|TRBV5-1|TRBJ2-3
ASSPYRTSGGFADTQY
>-|TRBV7-2|TRBJ2-3
ASSLRGADTQY
>TRBD2|TRBV10-3|TRBJ2-7
AISEGSGGSSYEQY
>TRBD2|TRBV3-1/TRBV3-2|TRBJ2-3
ASSQALAGTDTQY
>-|TRBV9|TRBJ2-3
ASSGSPHRADTQY
>TRBD1|TRBV3-1/TRBV3-2|TRBJ1-5
ASSQEEDRTHSNQPQH
>TRBD1|TRBV19|TRBJ1-5
ASSLTGGMGGNQPQH
>-|TRBV3-1/TRBV3-2|TRBJ1-6
ASSPTGNYSPLH
>-|TRBV7-3|TRBJ2-1
ASSRTGTQAYNEQF
>TRBD1|TRBV5-1|TRBJ2-7
ASSTTGAVSYEQY
>-|TRBV2|TRBJ1-5
ASSGEEGVNQPQH
>TRBD1|TRBV3-1/TRBV3-2|TRBJ2-3
ASSQGSQGLNTDTQY
>TRBD1|TRBV5-1|TRBJ2-1
ASRSGDRPRPSNEQF
>-|TRBV12-3/TRBV12-4|TRBJ2-1
ASRNPGNEQF
>-|TRBV11-2|TRBJ2-3
ASSRALGGTDTQY
>-|TRBV27|TRBJ1-2
ASRAGGVGSGYT
>TRBD1|TRBV30|TRBJ1-2
AWRSGTDYGYT
>TRBD1|TRBV7-8|TRBJ1-3
ASRRRGGADTIY
>-|TRBV6-5|TRBJ1-3
ASSDITTGNTIY
>-|TRBV6-5|TRBJ1-2
ASTRSSENGYT